This is a list of T cell receptor beta chains from one sample in a study of breast tumors, draining lymph nodes, adjacent tissues. One entry per CDR3 protein results from TCRdb running MiXCR on the multiplex PCR reads. This table holds 190,000 or so distinct CDR3 sequences, over 25% found once. Sequencing input: axillary lymph node tissue. Receptors were obtained from a female donor with breast cancer. Some clones in this sample may be carry-over from other donors' samples. The conserved cysteine and the conserved F or W are not part of the CDR3 here. Fields, in order: V gene, J gene, CDR3 length, CDR3 protein.

TRBV2	TRBJ1-6	12	ASSERGDNSPLH
TRBV7-9	TRBJ2-3	14	ASSLPVATFTDTQY
TRBV20-1	TRBJ2-3	12	SASQTRSYNEQY
TRBV6-6	TRBJ2-6	14	ASSYGQSSGANVLT
TRBV15	TRBJ1-4	14	ATSRDGGATNEKLF
TRBV24-1	TRBJ1-2	11	ATKQTGVEGYT
TRBV29-1	TRBJ2-1	13	SVGTSGASYNEQF
TRBV4-1	TRBJ2-3	14	ASSHPGQVRTDTQY
TRBV12-3/TRBV12-4	TRBJ1-5	10	ASREGSSNQH
TRBV20-1	TRBJ2-1	12	SATIGLYYNEQF